The next 9 T cell receptor beta chains were all read from a single sample in a study of shared clonotypes between healthy human individuals. The table came from immunoSEQ multiplex PCR; TCRdb's copy has only in-frame clones and leaves some out. Of over 2 million clones listed, less than 95% are singletons. Sequences were obtained from naive CD4+ T cells from PBMCs. Subset specified: CD45RA+ positively selected. These receptors were obtained from a man aged 18-30 years in good health. Some clones in this sample may be carry-over from other donors' samples.

The chain's CDR3 is CSVEEAVVSGTEAFF. Here the CDR3 DNA reads TGCAGCGTTGAAGAAGCGGTGGTGTCTGGGACTGAAGCTTTCTTT. The rearrangement links TRBV29-1 to TRBJ1-1; no clear D. Per germline, CDR1 SQVTM and CDR2 ANQGSEA. Trimming pared 0 bases from V and 5 bases from J, leaving 16 bases between. This CDR3 is built from 15 residues.

This chain links TRBV9 with TRBJ2-1; 10 nucleotides align to TRBD1. Germline loops: CDR1 SGDLS, CDR2 YYNGEE. CDR3 size: 16 residues. V was clipped by 4 bases and J by 1 base; unmatched bases: 5. CDR3 protein: CASSYRDRGSYNEQFF. The CDR3 coding sequence is TGTGCCAGCAGCTACCGGGACAGGGGATCCTACAATGAGCAGTTCTTC.

The chain joins TRBV7-7 to TRBJ1-1; D gene uncertain. The CDR3 consists of 13 residues. Trimming shortened V by 6 bases and J by 5 bases, and 13 bases separated the two germline ends. Germline loops: CDR1 SSHAT, CDR2 FNYEAQ (reference sequence). Written as DNA, the CDR3 is TGTGCCAGCAGTACAACCCAAGGGACTGAAGCTTTCTTT. It yields the protein CASSTTQGTEAFF.

This rearrangement joins TRBV27 to TRBJ1-5, with 9 bases identical to TRBD1. Germline V CDR1 and CDR2: MNHEY, SMNVEV (reference sequence). The CDR3 totals 16 residues. The J segment lost 2 bases and the V segment lost 8 bases, leaving 10 bases of the junction unmatched. In DNA, the CDR3 is TGTGCCAGCCGCTACAGGGGACAGGGCGGCAATCAGCCCCAGCATTTT. Encoded protein: CASRYRGQGGNQPQHF.

The chain uses TRBV30 and TRBJ2-7; 13 positions agree with TRBD2. Germline-derived CDR1 and CDR2 are GTSNPN and SVGIG (reference sequence). The CDR3 has 15 residues. The trim removed 0 bases at V and 5 bases at J, leaving 4 bases unmatched. CDR3 bases: TGTGCCTGGAGTGTCGGACTAGCGGGAGTGGACGAGCAGTACTTC. Translating it yields CAWSVGLAGVDEQYF.

This clone appeared a few times. The same CDR3 is also encoded by other DNA sequences in this sample. The CDR3 loop is CASSSGQGDTEAFF. Here the CDR3 DNA reads TGTGCCAGCAGCTCGGGACAGGGGGACACTGAAGCTTTCTTT. The chain couples TRBV5-4 to TRBJ1-1, with TRBD1 matching 11 bases. The CDR3 length is 14 residues. V gave up 3 bases and J gave up 3 bases; unmatched junction bases: 1. The germline V gene encodes CDR1 SGHNT and CDR2 YYREEE (reference sequence).

V usage is TRBV28 and J usage is TRBJ2-7; 7 bases match TRBD2. Germline V gene data show CDR1 as MDHEN and CDR2 as SYDVKM. The CDR3 covers 13 residues. Germline trimming cut 5 bases from V and 5 bases from J; bases unmatched to any gene: 6. CDR3 DNA: TGTGCCAGCAGTCCCCGGGACTACCACGAGCAGTACTTC. Translation gives CASSPRDYHEQYF.

The J gene is TRBJ1-3, the V gene TRBV28, with D possibly matching TRBD1 (5 bases). V shed 7 bases and J shed 4 bases, with 20 bases lying between them. The germline V gene has CDR1 MDHEN and CDR2 SYDVKM. CDR3 size: 16 residues. The CDR3 sequence: CASTGHRSSGGNTIYF. The CDR3 DNA reads TGTGCCAGCACCGGACACAGGTCTTCGGGAGGAAACACCATATATTTT.

The gene calls are TRBV18 and TRBJ2-5; 10 nucleotides match TRBD1. The CDR3 contains 15 residues. Germline lookup yields CDR1 KGHSH and CDR2 LQKENI. After removal of 3 bases from V and 5 bases from J, the junction contained 6 bases not matched to a gene. The CDR3 DNA reads as TGTGCCAGCTCACCTGGACAGGGGGTCTTCGAGACCCAGTACTTC. Its translation is CASSPGQGVFETQYF.